The 10 T cell receptor beta chains presented below share a single source sample, sequenced in a study of Ad26.COV2.S vaccination and SARS-CoV-2 variants. Sequencing was performed with immunoSEQ multiplex PCR; in TCRdb, only in-frame clones are kept and a portion is missing. The sample holds about 480,000 clones; approximately 90% are singletons and the top ten take 13%. Treatment in this sample: 15 to 20 received Ad26.COV2.S at low or high dose, single or two shots; about 5 received placebo; per-sample allocation not given. The study sampled participants on day 63 after the first vaccine or placebo injection. The sequencing used peripheral blood, collected in a trial of Ad26.COV2.S vaccine versus placebo. The origin of the receptors is a person aged 18-65 years who received the Ad26.COV2.S COVID-19 vaccine or a placebo.

V gene TRBV7-2 combines with J gene TRBJ2-1; D gene unclear. Looked up from germline, CDR1 is SGHTA and CDR2 is FQGNSA. The ends were cut back, 5 bases at V and 3 bases at J, with 17 bases in the middle. The CDR3 spans 16 residues. Written as DNA, the CDR3 is TGTGCCAGCAGCGGACGGGCAGCCTCGCTCTACAATGAGCAGTTCTTC. It encodes CASSGRAASLYNEQFF.

Comments on this clone: At the DNA level, this CDR3 is encoded by other sequences in the same sample as well. The chain links TRBV7-2 to TRBJ2-7; D uncertain. Trimming stripped 3 bases from V and 6 bases from J, with 12 bases between. The CDR3 length is 13 residues. The germline V gene encodes CDR1 SGHTA and CDR2 FQGNSA. The CDR3 DNA sequence: TGTGCCAGCAGCTTGGGTAGGGTTTCCGAGCAGTACTTC. Its protein product is CASSLGRVSEQYF.

The genes are TRBV2 and TRBJ2-5; TRBD2 matches 8 bases. In germline, CDR1 is SNHLY, CDR2 FYNNEI. Unmatched junction bases numbered 2, after V lost 5 bases and J lost 3 bases. This CDR3 comprises 13 residues. The CDR3 spells CASSTSGEETQYF. CDR3 sequence (DNA): TGTGCCAGCAGTACTAGCGGAGAAGAGACCCAGTACTTC. The full variable domain, its missing parts supplied by reference TRBV2 and TRBJ2-5, is EPEVTQTPSHQVTQMGQEVILRCVPISNHLYFYWYRQILGQKVEFLVSFYNNEISEKSEIFDDQFSVERPDGSNFTLKIRSTKLEDSAMYFCASSTSGEETQYFGPGTRLLVL.

The rearrangement links TRBV30 to TRBJ2-2; unclear D gene. This CDR3 is 13 amino acids long. Germline V gives CDR1 GTSNPN, CDR2 SVGIG (reference sequence). V lost 3 bases to trimming and J lost 0 bases, with 5 bases between them. This CDR3 is CAWRGANTGELFF. CDR3 in DNA: TGTGCCTGGAGAGGCGCGAACACCGGGGAGCTGTTTTTT.

The V and J genes are TRBV4-2 and TRBJ1-5; tentative D call: TRBD1 (5 bases). V lost 0 bases and J lost 0, with 9 bases in between. This CDR3 region has 16 residues. Germline CDR1 reads LGHNA; CDR2 reads YNFKEQ. DNA of the CDR3: TGTGCCAGCAGCCAAGAAGGGGCCTATAGCAATCAGCCCCAGCATTTT. It specifies CASSQEGAYSNQPQHF.

J is TRBJ2-2 and V is TRBV7-2; a weak D match, TRBD1 (5 bases). The CDR3 has 14 residues. Per germline, CDR1 SGHTA and CDR2 FQGNSA. Trimming cost V 7 bases and J 5 bases, with 14 bases left between them. The CDR3 nucleotides read TGTGCCAGCATAAGGGGTTTTCATACCGGGGAGCTGTTTTTT. Encoded protein: CASIRGFHTGELFF. The variable domain in full, completed from reference TRBV7-2 and TRBJ2-2, reads GAGVSQSPSNKVTEKGKDVELRCDPISGHTALYWYRQSLGQGLEFLIYFQGNSAPDKSGLPSDRFSAERTGGSVSTLTIQRTQQEDSAVYLCASIRGFHTGELFFGEGSRLTVL.

The chain has TRBV6-2 or TRBV6-3 and TRBJ2-2; D gene unclear. Between the trimmed V and J ends, which lost 2 bases and 1 base, there was a span of 5 bases. This CDR3 comprises 14 residues. Germline values: CDR1 MNHEY, CDR2 SVGEGT. CDR3 protein: CASSYLLNTGELFF. CDR3 coding DNA: TGTGCCAGCAGTTACCTGCTGAACACCGGGGAGCTGTTTTTT.

As to this clone: Other DNA variants within this sample encode the same CDR3. The chain employs TRBV9 and TRBJ1-1, with 8 bases lining up with TRBD1. The germline V gene encodes CDR1 SGDLS and CDR2 YYNGEE. This CDR3 is 14 amino acids long. The junction had 5 bases not matched to a gene; V was cut back by 3 bases and J by 4 bases. CDR3 in DNA: TGTGCCAGCAGCGGGACAGGGCTCGGCACTGAAGCTTTCTTT. Its translation is CASSGTGLGTEAFF.

The J gene is TRBJ2-1, the V gene TRBV3-1 (or the pseudogene TRBV3-2); D is perhaps TRBD1 or TRBD2 (5 bases each). Deletions cut 0 bases from V and 2 bases from J, with 35 bases between. Germline V CDR1 and CDR2: LGHDT, YNNKEL (reference sequence). The CDR3 has 24 amino acids. In DNA, the CDR3 is TGTGCCAGCAGCCAAGATATAAGAGTGGGGGAGCTCAATTCGAGACCTTGCCCCTACAATGAGCAGTTCTTC. Its translation is CASSQDIRVGELNSRPCPYNEQFF.

The chain has TRBV5-1 and TRBJ2-7; the match to TRBD1 covers 7 bases. This CDR3 is built from 17 residues. V was clipped by 5 bases and J by 5 bases; unmatched bases: 19. The germline V gene encodes CDR1 SGHRS and CDR2 YFSETQ. The CDR3 region is CASRLTGLDRKGNEQYF. In DNA form, the CDR3 reads TGCGCCAGCAGATTGACAGGTCTGGACAGGAAGGGGAACGAGCAGTACTTC.